This TCR beta chain was sequenced in a study of T cell clonotyping in hematopoietic cell transplantation. Study-level points and caveats: Cells were unsorted, so CD4 and CD8 contributions were not separated. Few recipient clonotypes overlapped donors; over 95% were de novo at given depth. Higher Inverse Simpson Index values in graft donor and pretransplant recipient predicted broader posttransplant TCR diversity. After transplant, recipient diversity fell while pathologically expanded clonotypes grew through day 180.

This clone occurred a few times. The antigen is undetermined. TCRdb's table, derived via immunoSEQ multiplex PCR, lists solely in-frame clones and lacks some. The repertoire holds about 36,000 clones, roughly 88% seen once, with 1.5% to 2% in the top ten. The CDR3 has 11 residues. With 1 base removed from V and 7 bases from J, the gap between germline ends came to 3 bases. Germline values: CDR1 SGHRS, CDR2 YFSETQ. This chain uses TRBV5-1 with TRBJ2-1; D gene unclear. Sequencing input: peripheral blood mononuclear cells. This TCR was sampled from a woman aged 40 to 49 in good health. Some clones in this sample may be carry-over from other donors' samples. The CDR3 DNA follows: TGCGCCAGCAGCTTGATGAATGAGCAGTTCTTC. Translating it yields CASSLMNEQFF.